This is a list of T cell receptor beta chains from one sample in a study of technical replicates of blood from a few donors. Only in-frame clones appear in the TCRdb table, and some are missing; sequencing was by immunoSEQ multiplex PCR. The sample includes about 89,000 clones, approximately 94% seen only once; the top ten take 0.2% to 0.25%. The sequencing sample was made of T cells isolated from PBMCs. The receptors shown here come from a human donor in good health. CDR3s leave out the opening cysteine and the closing phenylalanine or tryptophan. The D gene is left open where the match is weak. Clone size, where shown, is once, few, many, or a class for clones that have expanded.

D	size	V	J	CDR3
-	-	TRBV9	TRBJ1-2	ASSQTGAYGYT
-	-	TRBV18	TRBJ1-1	ASSPRKGDTEAF
-	-	TRBV10-2	TRBJ1-1	ASSESTLGLNQAF
-	-	TRBV5-6	TRBJ2-6	ASSLPNSGANVLT
-	-	TRBV4-2	TRBJ2-7	ASSQESRGELGVYEQY
TRBD1	-	TRBV9	TRBJ1-4	ASSGGQGEKLF
-	-	TRBV7-9	TRBJ1-1	ASRIRQGSTEAF
-	-	TRBV27	TRBJ1-5	ASSLSRNQPQH
TRBD1	-	TRBV5-4	TRBJ2-1	ASSSGTAAGQF
-	-	TRBV7-9	TRBJ1-5	ASSQKNQPQH
-	-	TRBV19	TRBJ2-2	ASSPSDFTGELF
TRBD2	-	TRBV13	TRBJ2-1	ASSLDSGGNKQF
TRBD2	few	TRBV5-4	TRBJ2-7	ASSLAGTMALGEQY
TRBD2	-	TRBV4-1	TRBJ2-3	ASSQDLGLAGPTDTQY
TRBD2	-	TRBV7-9	TRBJ2-5	ASENPTSGAPRETQY
TRBD1	-	TRBV28	TRBJ1-1	ASRGTGSSEAF
TRBD1	-	TRBV19	TRBJ2-3	ASSGTVITDTQY
-	-	TRBV5-6	TRBJ1-5	ASSLAAGDDQPQH
-	-	TRBV29-1	TRBJ1-3	SCLGDTIY
TRBD1	-	TRBV4-1	TRBJ1-6	ASSQGEGQLLH
TRBD1	-	TRBV4-1	TRBJ2-1	ASSQATGGVSTDNEQF
-	-	TRBV28	TRBJ1-5	ASSLLQELGGNQPQH
TRBD1	-	TRBV18	TRBJ2-2	ASSPPVPGQVAGELF
TRBD2	-	TRBV29-1	TRBJ2-1	SGLLAGVIYEQF
-	once	TRBV19	TRBJ1-2	ASSTLLVTDPSWGYT
TRBD2	-	TRBV6-4	TRBJ2-3	ASSDTGTSGTDTQY
TRBD2	-	TRBV9	TRBJ2-1	ASSETSGRTNNEQF
-	-	TRBV27	TRBJ2-7	ASRPFGGGRSSSYEQY
TRBD1	-	TRBV11-2	TRBJ1-1	ASSLNGQGVAEAF
TRBD2	-	TRBV6-5	TRBJ2-3	ASSSLAGGTDTQY
TRBD2	-	TRBV7-9	TRBJ2-3	ASSLGVAGFTDTQY
TRBD1	-	TRBV18	TRBJ2-7	ASSPRGVATGTYEQY
-	-	TRBV2	TRBJ2-7	ASRYPGGGGEQY
-	-	TRBV6-5	TRBJ2-7	ASSYTQALYEQY
-	-	TRBV27	TRBJ2-1	ASSLDISSYNEQF
-	-	TRBV7-9	TRBJ2-1	ASSLEGDGV
-	-	TRBV11-1	TRBJ2-1	ASSPLDEQF
-	-	TRBV4-1	TRBJ2-7	ASSQGNSRLNEQY
TRBD2	-	TRBV29-1	TRBJ2-7	SAREGHSYEQY
-	-	TRBV19	TRBJ1-1	ASSISGNTEAF
-	once	TRBV19	TRBJ2-3	ASSMDINTQY
TRBD1	-	TRBV7-9	TRBJ2-5	ASTIRQGWGETQY
-	-	TRBV2	TRBJ2-2	ASTVSSGELF
TRBD1	-	TRBV10-2	TRBJ2-7	ASAKGTAISYEQY
-	-	TRBV30	TRBJ1-1	AWISGGPTEAF
-	-	TRBV10-1	TRBJ2-1	ASSTQVNGEQF